Listed below are T cell receptor beta chains from one sample, sequenced in a study of cytomegalovirus exposure and HLA in healthy donors. Clones were read by immunoSEQ multiplex PCR, and TCRdb kept only the in-frame ones, dropping some. Of 95,000 to 150,000 clones listed, around 80% are singletons. The sequenced sample consisted of PBMCs. The receptors shown here come from a female donor in good health and CMV-seronegative. CDR3s include the opening cysteine and the closing phenylalanine or tryptophan. The order of the fields is clone size, V gene, J gene, D gene, CDR3 DNA, CDR3 protein. D genes are given only for firm matches. The size field is filled for only some rows; it gives once, few, many or a size class.

size: -
V: TRBV10-1
J: TRBJ2-1
D: TRBD1
DNA: TGCGCCAGCGAAATCCGGGACAGGGATAACAATGAGCAGTTCTTC
CDR3: CASEIRDRDNNEQFF

size: -
V: TRBV4-1
J: TRBJ2-1
D: TRBD2
DNA: TGCGCCAGCAGCCAAGGACTAGCGGGGCTGCTCTACAATGAGCAGTTCTTC
CDR3: CASSQGLAGLLYNEQFF

size: -
V: TRBV10-3
J: TRBJ1-2
D: TRBD1
DNA: TGTGCCATCAGTTTACAGGGGTCCTATGGCTACACCTTC
CDR3: CAISLQGSYGYTF

size: -
V: TRBV6-5
J: TRBJ2-7
D: TRBD1
DNA: TGTGCCAGCATCGACAGGGGTGGCTCCTACGAGCAGTACTTC
CDR3: CASIDRGGSYEQYF

size: -
V: TRBV7-2
J: TRBJ2-7
D: TRBD2
DNA: TGTGCCAGCAGCCGGTCCGGCGGGGGGGCTGGAGGCTACGAGCAGTACTTC
CDR3: CASSRSGGGAGGYEQYF

size: -
V: TRBV5-1
J: TRBJ2-1
D: -
DNA: TGCGCCAGCAGAGACTTACCGGACTACAATGAGCAGTTCTTC
CDR3: CASRDLPDYNEQFF

size: -
V: TRBV4-1
J: TRBJ1-5
D: -
DNA: TGCGCCAGCAGCCAAGTGGGGGGGGATCAGCCCCAGCATTTT
CDR3: CASSQVGGDQPQHF

size: -
V: TRBV27
J: TRBJ1-1
D: -
DNA: TGTGCCAGCAGTTTAAACAGGGTGAACACTGAAGCTTTCTTT
CDR3: CASSLNRVNTEAFF

size: -
V: TRBV6-5
J: TRBJ1-3
D: TRBD1
DNA: TGTGCCAGCAGTTACCAGGACAGGGGAGGCACCATATATTTT
CDR3: CASSYQDRGGTIYF

size: -
V: TRBV5-1
J: TRBJ1-3
D: -
DNA: TGCGCCAGCAGCGGAGGGGTTGCGGGAAACACCATATATTTT
CDR3: CASSGGVAGNTIYF

size: -
V: TRBV5-4
J: TRBJ1-2
D: TRBD1
DNA: TGTGCCAGCAGTCCCGACAGGGCCTATGGCTACACCTTC
CDR3: CASSPDRAYGYTF

size: -
V: TRBV6-1
J: TRBJ2-7
D: -
DNA: TGTGCCAGCAGTCCCGCCAGGGGATTGAACGAGCAGTACTTC
CDR3: CASSPARGLNEQYF

size: -
V: TRBV27
J: TRBJ1-1
D: TRBD1
DNA: TGTGCCAGCAGTCCCAAAGGGTCCGGGACAGTAAACACTGAAGCTTTCTTT
CDR3: CASSPKGSGTVNTEAFF

size: few
V: TRBV2
J: TRBJ1-2
D: -
DNA: TGTGCCAGCAGTGGGGCAGGGGTTGGCTACACCTTC
CDR3: CASSGAGVGYTF

size: -
V: TRBV5-1
J: TRBJ2-7
D: -
DNA: TGCGCCAGCAGCGCTGTCCCTCGGGACGAGCAGTACTTC
CDR3: CASSAVPRDEQYF

size: -
V: TRBV11-2
J: TRBJ1-1
D: -
DNA: TGTGCCAGCAGCTTAGAGTCTTTCACTGAAGCTTTCTTT
CDR3: CASSLESFTEAFF

size: once
V: TRBV7-9
J: TRBJ2-5
D: TRBD2
DNA: TGTGCCAGCAGCCGGACTAGCGTCATACTACAAGAGACCCAGTACTTC
CDR3: CASSRTSVILQETQYF

size: -
V: TRBV5-6
J: TRBJ1-1
D: -
DNA: TGTGCCAGCAGCTTGGAAGGGGTAACCACTGAAGCTTTCTTT
CDR3: CASSLEGVTTEAFF

size: -
V: TRBV4-1
J: TRBJ2-5
D: TRBD2
DNA: TGCGCCAGCAGCCAGTACCGAGGGACTAGCGGGGAGAAAGAGACCCAGTACTTC
CDR3: CASSQYRGTSGEKETQYF

size: -
V: TRBV6-5
J: TRBJ2-3
D: TRBD2
DNA: TGTGCCAGCAGTTCCGGGACTAGTCGTCCCGATACGCAGTATTTT
CDR3: CASSSGTSRPDTQYF

size: -
V: TRBV7-3
J: TRBJ2-1
D: TRBD1
DNA: TGTGCCAGCAGCTTCGGACAGGCGAGCTCCTACAATGAGCAGTTCTTC
CDR3: CASSFGQASSYNEQFF

size: -
V: TRBV6-5
J: TRBJ2-3
D: TRBD1
DNA: TGTGCCAGCAGTTTGGGTCAGAGGGGGCGTACAGATACGCAGTATTTT
CDR3: CASSLGQRGRTDTQYF

size: -
V: TRBV7-9
J: TRBJ2-7
D: TRBD2
DNA: TGTGCCAGCAGCGCGGGGGGAATTTCGGCCTACGAGCAGTACTTC
CDR3: CASSAGGISAYEQYF

size: -
V: TRBV2
J: TRBJ2-7
D: TRBD2
DNA: TGTGCCAGCAGTACGAGAGCGGGAAAATCCTACGAGCAGTACTTC
CDR3: CASSTRAGKSYEQYF

size: -
V: TRBV18
J: TRBJ2-3
D: -
DNA: TGTGCCAGCTCTCACCTTAGCGTTTCTAGCACAGATACGCAGTATTTT
CDR3: CASSHLSVSSTDTQYF

size: -
V: TRBV5-4
J: TRBJ2-5
D: -
DNA: TGTGCCAGCAGCTTGGCCCAGGCGACCCAGTACTTC
CDR3: CASSLAQATQYF

size: -
V: TRBV5-8
J: TRBJ2-2
D: TRBD1
DNA: TGTGCCAGCAGCCTCCTACAGGGGGCCACCGGGGAGCTGTTTTTT
CDR3: CASSLLQGATGELFF

size: -
V: TRBV9
J: TRBJ2-1
D: -
DNA: TGTGCCAGCAGCGTAGACGGGAGTATGGATGAGCAGTTCTTC
CDR3: CASSVDGSMDEQFF

size: -
V: TRBV5-1
J: TRBJ1-4
D: -
DNA: TGCGCCAGCAGCTTGAGACCCGGCGGGACTAATGAAAAACTGTTTTTT
CDR3: CASSLRPGGTNEKLFF

size: once
V: TRBV28
J: TRBJ1-1
D: -
DNA: TGTGCCAGCAGTTCACCATTGACAGGTTATGAAGACACTGAAGCTTTCTTT
CDR3: CASSSPLTGYEDTEAFF

size: -
V: TRBV14
J: TRBJ2-5
D: TRBD2
DNA: TGTGCCAGCAGCCAAGATCATTCCGGAAGGGGAGGGCAGTACTTC
CDR3: CASSQDHSGRGGQYF

size: once
V: TRBV10-2
J: TRBJ2-5
D: TRBD2
DNA: TGCGCCAGCAGTGAGTCCCGGACTAGCACAGAGACCCAGTACTTC
CDR3: CASSESRTSTETQYF

size: -
V: TRBV4-1
J: TRBJ2-1
D: -
DNA: TGCGCCAGCAGCCTAGTAAATGGTGAGCAGTTCTTC
CDR3: CASSLVNGEQFF

size: -
V: TRBV4-1
J: TRBJ2-1
D: -
DNA: TGCGCCAGCAGCCAATCCCCGAGGGATGAGCAGTTCTTC
CDR3: CASSQSPRDEQFF

size: -
V: TRBV11-2
J: TRBJ2-2
D: -
DNA: TGTGCCAGCAGCCGCGGACAGACCGGGGAGCTGTTTTTT
CDR3: CASSRGQTGELFF

size: -
V: TRBV19
J: TRBJ1-2
D: -
DNA: TGTGCCAGTAGTATAGGGAGGGTCGGCTATGGCTACACCTTC
CDR3: CASSIGRVGYGYTF

size: -
V: TRBV7-9
J: TRBJ1-1
D: -
DNA: TGTGCCAGCAGCGCCTATGCGGGGGGCACTGAAGCTTTCTTT
CDR3: CASSAYAGGTEAFF

size: -
V: TRBV13
J: TRBJ2-5
D: -
DNA: TGTGCCAGCAGCTTAAAAGGTCCCGCAGGGAAAGAGACCCAGTACTTC
CDR3: CASSLKGPAGKETQYF

size: -
V: TRBV9
J: TRBJ2-7
D: TRBD2
DNA: TGTGCCAGCAGCGTAGCGCCTAGCGGGAGACTTTACGAGCAGTACTTC
CDR3: CASSVAPSGRLYEQYF

size: -
V: TRBV28
J: TRBJ1-6
D: TRBD1
DNA: TGTGCCAGCAGTTTAACGGACAGGGTTTCCTATAATTCACCCCTCCACTTT
CDR3: CASSLTDRVSYNSPLHF

size: -
V: TRBV5-5
J: TRBJ1-4
D: -
DNA: TGTGCCAGCAGCTCCAGGGTTGGGGGCGGTGAAAAACTGTTTTTT
CDR3: CASSSRVGGGEKLFF

size: once
V: TRBV7-8
J: TRBJ1-6
D: TRBD1
DNA: TGTGCCAGCAGCTTAAGACAGGGAAACTATAATTCACCCCTCCACTTT
CDR3: CASSLRQGNYNSPLHF

size: -
V: TRBV11-2
J: TRBJ2-3
D: TRBD2
DNA: TGTGCCAGCAGCTTGGGCGGGGGGGCGGATACGCAGTATTTT
CDR3: CASSLGGGADTQYF

size: -
V: TRBV5-4
J: TRBJ1-2
D: TRBD1
DNA: TGTGCCAGCAGCCCGGACAGGGAGAGTGGCTACACCTTC
CDR3: CASSPDRESGYTF

size: -
V: TRBV10-3
J: TRBJ2-1
D: -
DNA: TGTGCCATCAGTGACCCTAAAAGCTACAATGAGCAGTTCTTC
CDR3: CAISDPKSYNEQFF

size: -
V: TRBV7-3
J: TRBJ1-1
D: -
DNA: TGTGCCAGCAGCTTAAGAGGGGGCACTGAAGCTTTCTTT
CDR3: CASSLRGGTEAFF

size: -
V: TRBV7-2
J: TRBJ2-4
D: TRBD2
DNA: TGTGCCAGCAGCTTAGCACTAGCGGGGCTAGCCAAAAACATTCAGTACTTC
CDR3: CASSLALAGLAKNIQYF

size: -
V: TRBV5-5
J: TRBJ1-1
D: -
DNA: TGTGCCAGCAGCTTTGACCCCCGGGGCACTGAAGCTTTCTTT
CDR3: CASSFDPRGTEAFF

size: -
V: TRBV5-5
J: TRBJ1-3
D: -
DNA: TGTGCCAGCAGCCCTATGGGGAGGGTCTTCTCTGGAAACACCATATATTTT
CDR3: CASSPMGRVFSGNTIYF

size: -
V: TRBV6-1
J: TRBJ1-1
D: TRBD1
DNA: TGTGCCAGCAGTGATAGGGTAGGGGGCAGGAACACTGAAGCTTTCTTT
CDR3: CASSDRVGGRNTEAFF

size: few
V: TRBV6-1
J: TRBJ1-2
D: -
DNA: TGTGCCAGCAGTGAAGTCACGACTGTAGGCTACACCTTC
CDR3: CASSEVTTVGYTF

size: -
V: TRBV10-1
J: TRBJ2-1
D: -
DNA: TGCGCCAGCAGTGAGTCGAGCCGGTGGGGGAGCGGGGACACTAATGAGCAGTTCTTC
CDR3: CASSESSRWGSGDTNEQFF

size: few
V: TRBV5-8
J: TRBJ2-5
D: TRBD1
DNA: TGTGCCAGCAGCGGCGACCGGGACAGGGGTTTATGGGGCCCGGTGGAGACCCAGTACTTC
CDR3: CASSGDRDRGLWGPVETQYF

size: -
V: TRBV5-6
J: TRBJ2-7
D: -
DNA: TGTGCCAGCAGCCTTCTGTCCTACGAGCAGTACTTC
CDR3: CASSLLSYEQYF

size: -
V: TRBV2
J: TRBJ1-2
D: -
DNA: TGTGCCAGCAGTGAACGAGGACAGAAAGATGGCTACACCTTC
CDR3: CASSERGQKDGYTF

size: -
V: TRBV7-6
J: TRBJ2-7
D: TRBD1
DNA: TGTGCCAGCAGCCCCCGACAGGGGACTTATCCCCGCGAGCAGTACTTC
CDR3: CASSPRQGTYPREQYF

size: few
V: TRBV30
J: TRBJ2-3
D: -
DNA: TGTGCCTGGGGAATCCTAACAGGGCGTCGATCTTATCGGGGGCAGTATTTT
CDR3: CAWGILTGRRSYRGQYF

size: -
V: TRBV2
J: TRBJ1-2
D: -
DNA: TGTGCCAGCAGCGTTGACAGGCCTGAGTGGGGCTACACCTTC
CDR3: CASSVDRPEWGYTF

size: -
V: TRBV30
J: TRBJ1-1
D: -
DNA: TGTGCCTGGAGAGCCCGGACAGCCTCCAACACTGAAGCTTTCTTT
CDR3: CAWRARTASNTEAFF